Below, one T cell receptor (beta chain) is given with its context. Antigen unknown. This sample was taken from a study of OX40 agonist ivuxolimab in advanced cancers. Across the study: The drug used for patients, ivuxolimab, was an agonistic anti-OX40 (CD134) antibody. Dose-escalation subjects each had hepatocellular carcinoma, melanoma, renal cell or head and neck cancer. Broader study findings: CD8+ T cells averaged more expanded clones than CD4+.

Clones were read by immunoSEQ multiplex PCR, and TCRdb kept only the in-frame ones, dropping some. The profile shows more than 80,000 clones, around nine tenths of them singletons. Germline V lookup: CDR1 WSHSY, CDR2 SAAADI. The CDR3 consists of 15 residues. Trimming cost V 5 bases and J 0 bases, with 11 bases left between them. The source of this sequence is an adult with an advanced solid tumor such as melanoma, head and neck, liver or kidney cancer. The chain joins TRBV10-2 to TRBJ1-3; possibly TRBD1 for D (6 bases). Sequenced material: CD4+ or CD8+ T cells sorted from blood, taken in a trial of the OX40 agonist ivuxolimab. CDR3 amino acids: CASSITGLSGNTIYF. DNA of the CDR3: TGCGCCAGCAGTATTACAGGGCTCTCTGGAAACACCATATATTTT.